The 7 T cell receptor beta chains presented below share a single source sample, sequenced in a study of T cell responses to AZD1222 COVID-19 vaccine. Sequencing used immunoSEQ multiplex PCR; TCRdb keeps in-frame clones, though not all of them. Counted here are 96,000 or so clones, 90% occurring once; the ten biggest clones make up 20% to 30%. The material was peripheral blood, obtained on day 0 of AZD1222 vaccination. The source of these receptors is an adult in good health.

The chain joins TRBV7-2 to TRBJ2-1; D may be TRBD1 or TRBD2 (6 bases each). Per the germline V gene, CDR1 is SGHTA and CDR2 is FQGNSA. With 10 bases removed from V and 6 bases from J, the gap between germline ends came to 22 bases. There are 15 residues in the CDR3. The CDR3 protein is CANLLSGGGSNEQFF. The DNA for the CDR3 is TGTGCCAACTTATTAAGCGGAGGGGGTAGCAATGAGCAGTTCTTC. The whole variable domain, filled in from reference TRBV7-2 and TRBJ2-1, reads GAGVSQSPSNKVTEKGKDVELRCDPISGHTALYWYRQSLGQGLEFLIYFQGNSAPDKSGLPSDRFSAERTGGSVSTLTIQRTQQEDSAVYLCANLLSGGGSNEQFFGPGTRLTVL.

This clone was recorded only once. V gene TRBV19 combines with J gene TRBJ1-4; D uncertain. V was cut by 6 bases and J by 14 bases, with 19 bases left in between. Germline V gene sequence: CDR1 LNHDA, CDR2 SQIVND (reference sequence). The CDR3 is made up of 13 amino acids. The CDR3 coding sequence is TGTGCCAGTAGCCCCCGTCCCCCCGGATTGCTGTTTTTT. Translated: CASSPRPPGLLFF.

This chain connects TRBV25-1 to TRBJ2-3, with a weak D call TRBD2 (6 bases). The V end lost 10 bases, the J end lost 0 bases, and 14 bases lay between the germline ends. The CDR3 is made up of 14 amino acids. CDR1 is MGHDK and CDR2 is SYGVNS in the germline V gene. The CDR3, as DNA: TGTGCCACCTTAGCGGTGACTAGCACAGATACGCAGTATTTT. Translating gives CATLAVTSTDTQYF.

This CDR3 reads CASSQDPGRAEQYF. The CDR3 DNA follows: TGCGCCAGCAGCCAAGATCCAGGGAGGGCCGAGCAGTACTTC. V is TRBV4-3 and J is TRBJ2-7, with 7 positions matching TRBD2. In germline, CDR1 is LGHNA, CDR2 YSLEER. V trimming: 0 bases; J trimming: 6 bases; junction bases outside the gene matches: 5. There are 14 residues in the CDR3.

The chain carries TRBV19 and TRBJ2-1, with D possibly TRBD2 on 6 matching bases. Trimming cost V 6 bases and J 8 bases, with 20 bases left between them. This CDR3 is 15 amino acids long. CDR1 and CDR2 from the germline V gene are LNHDA and SQIVND (reference sequence). CDR3 sequence: CASRIGGSASDEQFF. In DNA, the CDR3 is TGTGCCAGTAGGATTGGAGGGAGCGCATCTGATGAGCAGTTCTTC.

This chain links TRBV7-9 with TRBJ2-3, with 7 bases aligning to TRBD1. This CDR3 is 14 amino acids long. Germline assignment: CDR1 SEHNR and CDR2 FQNEAQ (reference sequence). Unmatched junction bases numbered 3, after V lost 5 bases and J lost 1 base. In DNA, the CDR3 is TGTGCCAGCAGCACCGGGACAGGCACAGATACGCAGTATTTT. This sequence encodes CASSTGTGTDTQYF.

This clone was picked up one time. The chain employs TRBV30 and TRBJ1-2; D might be TRBD1 (6 bases). CDR3 size: 12 residues. Trimming took 1 base from V and 6 from J, leaving 9 bases between them. Looked up from germline, CDR1 is GTSNPN and CDR2 is SVGIG (reference sequence). CDR3: CAWSATGHGYTF. DNA of the CDR3: TGTGCCTGGAGTGCCACAGGGCATGGCTACACCTTC.